This T cell receptor (beta chain) appears in the sequencing data of a study of T cells in Graves' hyperthyroidism and ophthalmopathy. Study-wide findings and caveats: Blood samples included most of the expanded thyroid clonotypes exceeding 0.001.

This clonotype was observed at least ten times. What it recognizes is unknown. Trimming removed 6 bases from V and 7 bases from J, with 19 bases in between. Germline-derived CDR1 and CDR2 are DFQATT and SNEGSKA (reference sequence). The CDR3 extends over 13 amino acids. The diagnoses drew upon clinical symptoms, serum thyroxine and TRAb, thyroid ultrasound and orbital computed tomography. TCR beta CDR3 sequences were amplified from RNA transcripts. The HTBI primer set drove a first-round RT-PCR of the TCR CDR3. TCRdb reanalysed the multiplex PCR reads using MiXCR and keeps one entry per CDR3 protein. The table records approximately 400,000 distinct CDR3 sequences, roughly 14% of them present only once.

The sample consisted of blood. This chain connects TRBV20-1 to TRBJ2-7, with a weak D call TRBD1 (6 bases). The sequence was collected from a woman younger than 35 with Graves' hyperthyroidism that later progressed to Graves' ophthalmopathy. CDR3 region: CSAPLTGRVEQYF. CDR3 DNA sequence: TGCAGTGCCCCCCTGACAGGCCGCGTTGAGCAGTACTTC.